This TCR beta chain was found in a study of T-cell memory formation after mild COVID-19. Overall study results and limits: Among CD4+ contracting clones, most were CM and EM, and CD8+ ones EMRA. Contracting clones from day 15 to 85 showed balanced CD4/CD8; later expanders favored CD4+. Memory cells collected pre-infection included some clones that later responded, suggesting cross-reactive memory joined.

Via MiXCR, TCRdb re-called the 5' RACE reads, giving one row per CDR3 protein. The sample includes 540,000 or so distinct CDR3 sequences, roughly 20% of them seen just once. Concerning this clonotype: Its antigen remains unknown.

The CDR3 length is 14 residues. Trimming removed 6 bases from V and 8 bases from J, with 20 bases in between. Germline V gene lookup returns CDR1 SGHRS and CDR2 YFSETQ. This TCR was sampled from an adult woman who had mild COVID-19 (a few samples of this study predate the infection). Cell type and time point are not known. V and J are TRBV5-1 and TRBJ1-2; possible D gene TRBD1, 6 bases. The material sequenced was PBMCs or a T cell subset sorted from them (not recorded which). The chain's CDR3 is CASKLRGGLGGYTF. The DNA of the CDR3 is TGCGCCAGCAAACTCAGGGGCGGTCTCGGCGGCTACACCTTC.